The 23 T cell receptor beta chains in this list originate from one sample, sequenced in a study of blood T cell repertoires in COVID-19. Sequencing used immunoSEQ multiplex PCR; TCRdb keeps in-frame clones, though not all of them. The sample yields 150,000 or so clones, about four fifths seen once. The sequenced sample was PBMCs or T cells enriched from blood (not recorded which). These receptors originate from a man in his forties or fifties who had recovered from COVID-19.

J is TRBJ2-3 and V is TRBV4-2, with TRBD2 identical over 12 bases. From germline, CDR1 is LGHNA and CDR2 YNFKEQ. CDR3 length equals 18 residues. J gave up 2 bases and V 3 bases, and 9 bases lay outside the gene matches. The DNA for the CDR3 is TGTGCCAGCAGCCACGTTCTAGCGGGGGGGGTAAACACAGATACGCAGTATTTT. Translating gives CASSHVLAGGVNTDTQYF.

The rearrangement joins TRBV7-3 to TRBJ2-3; weak D call: TRBD2 (5 bases). V lost 2 bases and J lost 1, with 10 bases in between. The CDR3 has 15 residues. Per the germline V gene, CDR1 is SGHTA and CDR2 is FQGTGA. The CDR3: CASSLVISGTDTQYF. The CDR3 nucleotides read TGTGCCAGCAGCTTAGTGATTAGCGGCACAGATACGCAGTATTTT. The variable domain in full, completed from reference TRBV7-3 and TRBJ2-3, reads GAGVSQTPSNKVTEKGKYVELRCDPISGHTALYWYRQSLGQGPEFLIYFQGTGAADDSGLPNDRFFAVRPEGSVSTLKIQRTERGDSAVYLCASSLVISGTDTQYFGPGTRLTVL.

V and J are TRBV4-1 and TRBJ1-1; TRBD1 aligns across 7 bases. V shed 0 bases and J 3 bases; nucleotides not matched to a gene: 7. This CDR3 has 16 amino acids. Per germline, CDR1 MGHRA and CDR2 YSYEKL. CDR3 sequence (DNA): TGCGCCAGCAGCCAAGATGGGACAGAGACCGACACTGAAGCTTTCTTT. It is translated as CASSQDGTETDTEAFF.

The chain links TRBV12-3 or TRBV12-4 to TRBJ1-1; no clear D. The CDR3 runs 13 residues. V lost 3 bases and J 0 bases, leaving 5 bases between the germline ends. The CDR3 loop is CASSFDLNTEAFF. The CDR3, as DNA: TGTGCCAGCAGTTTCGACTTGAACACTGAAGCTTTCTTT.

V usage is TRBV5-5 and J usage is TRBJ2-7; D is uncertain. V was pared by 0 bases and J by 4 bases, with 8 bases between. CDR1 and CDR2 from the germline V gene are SGHKS and YYEKEE (reference sequence). This CDR3 contains 13 residues. CDR3 amino acids: CASSLALLYEQYF. In DNA form, the CDR3 reads TGTGCCAGCAGCTTGGCCCTACTGTACGAGCAGTACTTC.

This chain connects TRBV7-9 to TRBJ1-2, with 9 bases fitting TRBD1. This CDR3 has 14 amino acids. The germline V gene has CDR1 SEHNR and CDR2 FQNEAQ (reference sequence). After removal of 5 bases from V and 7 bases from J, the junction contained 8 bases not matched to a gene. The CDR3 DNA reads TGTGCCAGCAGCGTACAGGGGGCGCCGGTTGGCTACACCTTC. This codes for CASSVQGAPVGYTF.

The rearrangement joins TRBV5-1 to TRBJ2-2; 8 positions match TRBD2. Trimming took 4 bases from V and 4 from J; bases not matched to a gene: 18. The length of the CDR3 is 19 residues. The germline CDR1 and CDR2 sequences are SGHRS and YFSETQ. The CDR3 DNA reads TGCGCCAGCAGCCTGGCTAAGCGGGAGAGCCCTATTGGCACCGGGGAGCTGTTTTTT. It translates to CASSLAKRESPIGTGELFF.

This rearrangement joins TRBV29-1 to TRBJ2-1; D may be TRBD2 (8 bases). The germline V and J ends were trimmed by 4 bases and 5 bases, with 15 bases remaining between them. Germline CDR1 and CDR2: SQVTM and ANQGSEA. The CDR3 has 14 amino acids. The CDR3 loop reads CSVVGSGTDNEQFF. CDR3 coding DNA: TGCAGCGTTGTTGGTAGCGGGACAGACAATGAGCAGTTCTTC.

V is TRBV5-1 and J is TRBJ2-5; a weak D match, TRBD2 (6 bases). Trimming pared 5 bases from V and 6 bases from J, leaving 17 bases between. The germline gives CDR1 SGHRS, CDR2 YFSETQ. The CDR3 spans 14 residues. The CDR3, as DNA: TGCGCCAGCAGGTCGGACGGGGGTAGGCAGACCCAGTACTTC. As protein: CASRSDGGRQTQYF.

V and J are TRBV7-3 and TRBJ2-7; D perhaps matches TRBD2 (5 bases). The V and J ends lost 2 bases and 0 bases respectively, with 8 bases between them. Per germline, CDR1 SGHTA and CDR2 FQGTGA. The CDR3 sequence is 14 residues long. For the CDR3, the DNA is TGTGCCAGCAGCTTAGGAGGTAACTCCTACGAGCAGTACTTC. Translation: CASSLGGNSYEQYF.

This chain links TRBV7-8 with TRBJ2-7; a possible D gene is TRBD2 (6 bases). V dropped 5 bases and J dropped 4 bases, with 15 bases sitting between them. The CDR3 runs 14 residues. The V gene's germline CDR1 is SGHVS and CDR2 FQNEAQ. Here the CDR3 DNA reads TGTGCCAGCAGCCTACGGACGGGACTTTACGAGCAGTACTTC. This gives the protein CASSLRTGLYEQYF. Full variable domain (outside the CDR3, taken from reference TRBV7-8 and TRBJ2-7): GAGVSQSPRYKVAKRGQDVALRCDPISGHVSLFWYQQALGQGPEFLTYFQNEAQLDKSGLPSDRFFAERPEGSVSTLKIQRTQQEDSAVYLCASSLRTGLYEQYFGPGTRLTVT.

The chain employs TRBV3-1 (or the pseudogene TRBV3-2) and TRBJ2-5, with a weak D call TRBD2 (6 bases). V was clipped by 3 bases and J by 4 bases, with 9 bases between them. From germline, CDR1 is LGHDT and CDR2 YNNKEL (reference sequence). This CDR3 contains 13 residues. The CDR3: CASSQGAGETQYF. CDR3 in DNA: TGTGCCAGCAGCCAGGGAGCGGGAGAGACCCAGTACTTC.

The rearrangement links TRBV7-3 to TRBJ2-7; 7 nucleotides line up with TRBD1. Germline V lookup: CDR1 SGHTA, CDR2 FQGTGA. V was pared by 2 bases and J by 2 bases, with 6 bases of the junction left unmatched. The CDR3 is made up of 15 amino acids. CDR3 bases: TGTGCCAGCAGCTTAGATTCAGGGGGAACCTACGAGCAGTACTTC. Translated, it gives CASSLDSGGTYEQYF.

This clone is a singleton in its sample. The CDR3 loop is CASSSPRGKDTEAFF. Here the CDR3 DNA reads TGTGCCAGCAGTTCCCCAAGGGGAAAGGACACTGAAGCTTTCTTT. The chain combines TRBV28 with TRBJ1-1; tentatively, D is TRBD1 (5 bases). The germline V and J ends were trimmed by 4 bases and 3 bases, with 15 bases remaining between them. Per the germline V gene, CDR1 is MDHEN and CDR2 is SYDVKM. This CDR3 comprises 15 residues.

This clone has only one observation. This chain uses TRBV7-9 with TRBJ1-5, with D possibly being TRBD1 (5 bases). V lost 6 bases to trimming and J lost 3 bases, with 9 bases between them. The CDR3 runs 13 residues. Germline CDR1 SEHNR, CDR2 FQNEAQ (reference sequence). CDR3 region: CASSVQVNQPQHF. CDR3 bases: TGTGCCAGCAGTGTACAGGTCAATCAGCCCCAGCATTTT.

V is TRBV5-1 and J is TRBJ1-1; TRBD1 matches at 7 bases. The V gene's germline CDR1 is SGHRS and CDR2 YFSETQ. V lost 5 bases and J lost 10; bases outside the gene matches: 11. This CDR3 has 13 amino acids. CDR3 in DNA: TGCGCCAGCAGGAGGGGGCAGGGTCTGGCAGCTTTCTTT. It yields the protein CASRRGQGLAAFF.

The V gene is TRBV7-9, the J gene TRBJ2-1, with 10 bases identical to TRBD2. V was pared by 5 bases and J by 10 bases, with 23 bases of the junction left unmatched. The CDR3 loop spans 19 amino acids. Germline V gives CDR1 SEHNR, CDR2 FQNEAQ (reference sequence). The CDR3 loop is CASSPEGFFQAGGPMEQFF. The CDR3 coding sequence is TGTGCCAGCAGCCCAGAGGGTTTTTTTCAAGCGGGAGGGCCAATGGAGCAGTTCTTC.

The chain links TRBV6-4 to TRBJ1-2, with a tentative D call TRBD1 (6 bases). The CDR3 contains 15 residues. The V gene's germline CDR1 is MRHNA and CDR2 SNTAGT. Trimming cost V 0 bases and J 8 bases, with 16 bases left between them. The CDR3, as DNA: TGTGCCAGCAGTGACTCGTTTTGGGGGCGTCAAGGCTACACCTTC. Its translation is CASSDSFWGRQGYTF.

The CDR3 nucleotides read TGTGCCAGCAGCGAACAGGGGGGACGCACGCAGTATTTT. This codes for CASSEQGGRTQYF. The chain uses TRBV7-3 and TRBJ2-3; 8 nucleotides align to TRBD1. There are 13 residues in the CDR3. Germline V gene data show CDR1 as SGHTA and CDR2 as FQGTGA. The junction had 7 bases not matched to a gene; V was cut back by 5 bases and J by 9 bases.

The rearrangement joins TRBV6-5 to TRBJ2-3; 8 bases are shared with TRBD1. This CDR3 spans 12 amino acids. The J segment lost 4 bases and the V segment lost 6 bases, leaving 0 bases of the junction unmatched. The germline gives CDR1 MNHEY, CDR2 SVGAGI. The CDR3 loop reads CASRTGADTQYF. DNA of the CDR3: TGTGCCAGCAGGACAGGGGCAGATACGCAGTATTTT.

J is TRBJ2-7 and V is TRBV11-1, with 7 bases lining up with TRBD1. The CDR3 has 16 amino acids. J lost 5 bases, V lost 6 bases, and 16 bases had no gene match. Germline values: CDR1 SGHAT, CDR2 FQDESV (reference sequence). The CDR3 region is CASSTDYRGSFHEQYF. CDR3 coding DNA: TGTGCCAGCAGTACCGATTACAGGGGCTCTTTCCACGAGCAGTACTTC.

The chain uses TRBV7-6 and TRBJ2-3; D unresolved. The V and J ends lost 5 bases and 0 bases respectively, with 3 bases between them. The CDR3 has 12 residues. In germline, CDR1 is SGHVS, CDR2 FNYEAQ. The CDR3 bases are TGTGCCAGCAGCATAAGCACAGATACGCAGTATTTT. It encodes CASSISTDTQYF.

V is TRBV6-5 and J is TRBJ1-2, with TRBD1 matching over 7 bases. V shed 4 bases, J shed 4 bases, and the junction held 9 bases outside the gene matches. This CDR3 has 15 residues. The germline V gene encodes CDR1 MNHEY and CDR2 SVGAGI. The CDR3 nucleotides read TGTGCCAGCAGTTCCCTCTATCGACAGGGCTATGGCTACACCTTC. This encodes CASSSLYRQGYGYTF.